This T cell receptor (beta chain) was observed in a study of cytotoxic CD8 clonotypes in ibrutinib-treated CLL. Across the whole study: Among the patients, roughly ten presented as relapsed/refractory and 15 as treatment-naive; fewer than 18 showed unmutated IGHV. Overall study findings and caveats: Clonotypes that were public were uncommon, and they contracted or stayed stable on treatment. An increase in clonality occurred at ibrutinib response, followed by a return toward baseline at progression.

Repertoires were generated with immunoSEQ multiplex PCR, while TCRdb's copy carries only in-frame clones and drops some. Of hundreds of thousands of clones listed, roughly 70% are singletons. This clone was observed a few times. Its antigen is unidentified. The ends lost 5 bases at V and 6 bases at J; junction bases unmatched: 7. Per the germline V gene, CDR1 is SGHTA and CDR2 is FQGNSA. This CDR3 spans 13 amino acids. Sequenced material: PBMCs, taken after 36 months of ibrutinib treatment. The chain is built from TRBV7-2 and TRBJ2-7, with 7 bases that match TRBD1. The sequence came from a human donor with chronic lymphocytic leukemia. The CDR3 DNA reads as TGTGCCAGCAGCACCGACAGGGCCCCCGAGCAGTACTTC. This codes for CASSTDRAPEQYF.